What follows are 18 T cell receptor beta chains derived from one specimen sequenced in a study of blood T cell repertoires in COVID-19. Sequencing used immunoSEQ multiplex PCR; TCRdb keeps in-frame clones, though not all of them. Among 80,000 to 100,000 clones listed, 70% to 90% were seen once. The sample taken for sequencing was peripheral blood. Receptor source: a human donor with COVID-19, enrolled during active disease. The donor label of this sample is uncertain.

This clone was picked up one time. The rearrangement joins TRBV19 to TRBJ2-7; possible D gene TRBD1, 6 bases. V lost 3 bases and J lost 5, with 14 bases in between. Germline CDR1 reads LNHDA; CDR2 reads SQIVND (reference sequence). This CDR3 is 14 amino acids long. The CDR3 is CASSISGVGDEQYF. As DNA, the CDR3 is TGTGCCAGTAGTATCTCAGGGGTTGGCGACGAGCAGTACTTC.

This chain uses TRBV7-3 with TRBJ1-2; a possible D gene is TRBD1 (6 bases). CDR3 length: 14 residues. Between the trimmed V and J ends, which lost 5 bases and 8 bases, there was a span of 18 bases. Germline CDR1 and CDR2: SGHTA and FQGTGA. The CDR3 DNA reads TGTGCCAGCAGCCAGGGAGCAGGGGACGGAGGCTACACCTTC. Its translation: CASSQGAGDGGYTF.

The chain has TRBV28 and TRBJ2-7; 9 bases are shared with TRBD1. The trim removed 5 bases at V and 3 bases at J, leaving 11 bases unmatched. Germline-derived CDR1 and CDR2 are MDHEN and SYDVKM. CDR3 length: 16 residues. The CDR3 nucleotides read TGTGCCAGCAGTCCCCAGGTGGGACAGGGAGGCTACGAGCAGTACTTC. This codes for CASSPQVGQGGYEQYF.

This chain uses TRBV6-5 with TRBJ1-4, with D possibly being TRBD1 (6 bases). Between the trimmed V and J ends, which lost 5 bases and 10 bases, there was a span of 17 bases. CDR1 is MNHEY and CDR2 is SVGAGI in the germline V gene. The CDR3 is 14 residues long. The CDR3 reads CASSITGTTGKLFF. The CDR3 DNA is TGTGCCAGCAGTATCACCGGGACAACCGGAAAACTGTTTTTT.

The chain combines TRBV6-5 with TRBJ1-2; TRBD1 matches 7 bases. The CDR3 sequence is 13 residues long. Germline V gene lookup returns CDR1 MNHEY and CDR2 SVGAGI. J was trimmed by 1 base and V by 4 bases; bases with no gene match: 0. CDR3 bases: TGTGCCAGCAGTTCAGGGGGTAACTATGGCTACACCTTC. This translates into CASSSGGNYGYTF.

This chain uses TRBV19 with TRBJ2-7, with D possibly TRBD1 on 5 matching bases. There are 14 residues in the CDR3. The ends were cut back, 3 bases at V and 2 bases at J, with 11 bases in the middle. Germline CDR1 LNHDA, CDR2 SQIVND (reference sequence). The CDR3: CASSIGPGPYEQYF. The CDR3 region has the DNA TGTGCCAGTAGTATTGGACCAGGGCCCTACGAGCAGTACTTC.

The gene calls are TRBV28 and TRBJ1-5, with 8 bases matching TRBD1. The V gene end was trimmed by 3 bases and the J gene end by 6 bases; junction bases not matched to a gene: 7. Germline CDR1 MDHEN, CDR2 SYDVKM. The CDR3 has 15 residues. DNA for the CDR3: TGTGCCAGCAGTTTCAGTCAGGGGGCGGTTCAGCCCCAGCATTTT. Its translation: CASSFSQGAVQPQHF.

V and J are TRBV30 and TRBJ1-6; weak D call: TRBD1 (6 bases). Between the trimmed V and J ends, which lost 3 bases and 14 bases, there was a span of 20 bases. The germline CDR1 and CDR2 sequences are GTSNPN and SVGIG (reference sequence). This CDR3 is built from 14 residues. The CDR3: CAWSRGPLQSALHF. DNA for the CDR3: TGTGCCTGGAGCAGGGGTCCCCTCCAATCGGCCCTCCACTTT.

V and J are TRBV4-1 and TRBJ1-1, with unresolved D. The CDR3 is 15 residues long. V was cut by 4 bases and J by 4 bases, with 16 bases left in between. Germline V gene sequence: CDR1 MGHRA, CDR2 YSYEKL. The CDR3 sequence is CASSLGVSKGTEAFF. As DNA, the CDR3 is TGCGCCAGCAGCCTCGGGGTCTCCAAGGGCACTGAAGCTTTCTTT.

The DNA for the CDR3 is TGTGCCTGGAGTACCCCGTCCCGGGGGGCTTTCTTT. This sequence encodes CAWSTPSRGAFF. V is TRBV30 and J is TRBJ1-1; D perhaps matches TRBD1 (5 bases). Germline CDR1 is GTSNPN and CDR2 is SVGIG (reference sequence). The CDR3 consists of 12 residues. V lost 2 bases, J lost 11 bases, and 15 bases lay in between. Full variable domain (remainder filled in from reference TRBV30 and TRBJ1-1): SQTIHQWPATLVQPVGSPLSLECTVEGTSNPNLYWYRQAAGRGLQLLFYSVGIGQISSEVPQNLSASRPQDRQFILSSKKLLLSDSGFYLCAWSTPSRGAFFGQGTRLTVV.

The gene calls are TRBV5-1 and TRBJ2-1; 7 bases line up with TRBD1. The CDR3 is 14 amino acids. Germline V gene data show CDR1 as SGHRS and CDR2 as YFSETQ. The V segment lost 0 bases and the J segment 7 bases; nucleotides outside the gene matches: 4. For the CDR3, the DNA is TGCGCCAGCAGCTTGGTCACAGGGGCGAATGAGCAGTTCTTC. Its protein product is CASSLVTGANEQFF.

The V gene is TRBV28, the J gene TRBJ1-4, with 9 bases matching TRBD1. CDR1 and CDR2 (germline): MDHEN, SYDVKM. Trimming at V came to 3 bases and at J to 7 bases, leaving 9 bases not matched to a gene. The CDR3 runs to 16 residues. CDR3 sequence reads: CASSFAGGTGSEKLFF. The DNA of the CDR3 is TGTGCCAGCAGTTTTGCTGGGGGGACAGGGAGTGAAAAACTGTTTTTT.

The chain combines TRBV2 with TRBJ2-3, with unresolved D. Per the germline V gene, CDR1 is SNHLY and CDR2 is FYNNEI. V dropped 7 bases and J dropped 2 bases, with 7 bases sitting between them. The CDR3 sequence is 12 residues long. CDR3 sequence: CASKSYTDTQYF. The CDR3 DNA follows: TGTGCCAGCAAGAGCTACACAGATACGCAGTATTTT.

V and J are TRBV7-3 and TRBJ2-3; TRBD2 agrees at 7 bases. Germline-derived CDR1 and CDR2 are SGHTA and FQGTGA. The junction had 2 bases not matched to a gene; V was cut back by 0 bases and J by 2 bases. This CDR3 has 15 amino acids. The CDR3, as DNA: TGTGCCAGCAGCTTAACGGGACTACCCACAGATACGCAGTATTTT. Protein sequence: CASSLTGLPTDTQYF. Full variable domain (rest looked up from reference TRBV7-3 and TRBJ2-3): GAGVSQTPSNKVTEKGKYVELRCDPISGHTALYWYRQSLGQGPEFLIYFQGTGAADDSGLPNDRFFAVRPEGSVSTLKIQRTERGDSAVYLCASSLTGLPTDTQYFGPGTRLTVL.

The V gene is TRBV5-5, the J gene TRBJ1-2; 10 bases align to TRBD1. This CDR3 is 15 amino acids long. The V gene end was trimmed by 4 bases and the J gene end by 8 bases; junction bases not matched to a gene: 11. Germline-derived CDR1 and CDR2 are SGHKS and YYEKEE (reference sequence). Here the CDR3 reads CASSRGPGQGNGYTF. In DNA form, the CDR3 reads TGTGCCAGCAGCAGAGGACCGGGACAGGGGAACGGCTACACCTTC.

The rearrangement joins TRBV5-4 to TRBJ2-7; 10 bases agree with TRBD1. CDR1 is SGHNT and CDR2 is YYREEE in the germline V gene (reference sequence). The V and J ends lost 4 bases and 2 bases, in that order; junction bases with no gene match: 3. The CDR3 is 14 residues long. The CDR3 is CASSRQGAAYEQYF. The CDR3 nucleotides are TGTGCCAGCAGCAGACAGGGGGCGGCCTACGAGCAGTACTTC.

The rearrangement uses TRBV25-1 and TRBJ2-1, with 10 positions matching TRBD2. The CDR3 extends over 15 amino acids. With 3 bases clipped from V and 6 bases from J, the junction kept 5 bases outside the gene matches. Per germline, CDR1 MGHDK and CDR2 SYGVNS. The CDR3 DNA is TGTGCCAGCAGTGACCCAGCGGGAGGGAGCAATGAGCAGTTCTTC. Translated, it gives CASSDPAGGSNEQFF. The full variable domain, rest sourced from reference TRBV25-1 and TRBJ2-1, is EADIYQTPRYLVIGTGKKITLECSQTMGHDKMYWYQQDPGMELHLIHYSYGVNSTEKGDLSSESTVSRIRTEHFPLTLESARPSHTSQYLCASSDPAGGSNEQFFGPGTRLTVL.

This clone was seen ten or more times. V and J are TRBV15 and TRBJ1-5; tentative D call: TRBD1 (5 bases). The germline CDR1 and CDR2 sequences are LNHNV and YYDKDF (reference sequence). Trimming took off 3 bases at V and 9 bases at J, with 24 bases between the two ends. The CDR3 totals 17 residues. DNA of the CDR3: TGTGCCACCAGCAGTCAATGGGACGGGACTAGGTTGCGGCCCCAGCATTTT. This codes for CATSSQWDGTRLRPQHF.